Each of the 27 T cell receptor beta chains below was sequenced from the same sample in a study of blood T cell repertoires in COVID-19. Clones were sequenced by immunoSEQ multiplex PCR, and TCRdb holds only the in-frame ones, with some missing. The sample has approximately 350,000 clones; around 83% are singletons. The sample was peripheral blood. The receptors were sampled from a man younger than 45 with active or convalescent COVID-19.

The chain recombines TRBV19 with TRBJ1-1; TRBD1 might be the D (6 bases). Trimming shortened V by 2 bases and J by 4 bases, and 11 bases separated the two germline ends. CDR3 length: 14 amino acids. Germline CDR1 LNHDA, CDR2 SQIVND (reference sequence). Here the CDR3 reads CASSISGAGTEAFF. The CDR3 DNA follows: TGTGCCAGTAGTATATCAGGGGCCGGCACTGAAGCTTTCTTT.

The rearrangement links TRBV7-8 to TRBJ1-4; D is undetermined. Germline-derived CDR1 and CDR2 are SGHVS and FQNEAQ. The ends were cut back, 11 bases at V and 7 bases at J, with 14 bases in the middle. This CDR3 spans 12 amino acids. The CDR3 region is CASGVGGEKLFF. Written as DNA, the CDR3 is TGTGCCTCGGGAGTGGGAGGTGAAAAACTGTTTTTT.

The V call is TRBV5-1, the J call TRBJ2-5, with a tentative D call TRBD1 (5 bases). The ends were cut back, 7 bases at V and 3 bases at J, with 16 bases in the middle. Germline V gene data show CDR1 as SGHRS and CDR2 as YFSETQ. This CDR3 has 14 amino acids. CDR3 loop: CASRKGQGEETQYF. In DNA form, the CDR3 reads TGCGCCAGCCGAAAAGGGCAGGGCGAAGAGACCCAGTACTTC.

This chain joins TRBV11-2 and TRBJ2-7; possible D gene TRBD2, 6 bases. Trimming removed 4 bases from V and 3 bases from J, with 22 bases in between. Germline values: CDR1 SGHAT, CDR2 FQNNGV. This CDR3 has 17 amino acids. The CDR3 nucleotides are TGTGCCAGCAGCTCCCATCAACCCCCTAGCGTGCTCTACGAGCAGTACTTC. The encoded protein is CASSSHQPPSVLYEQYF. Together with reference TRBV11-2 and TRBJ2-7, the CDR3 gives the full variable domain: EAGVAQSPRYKIIEKRQSVAFWCNPISGHATLYWYQQILGQGPKLLIQFQNNGVVDDSQLPKDRFSAERLKGVDSTLKIQPAKLEDSAVYLCASSSHQPPSVLYEQYFGPGTRLTVT.

The chain links TRBV7-9 to TRBJ1-2; 7 bases are shared with TRBD1. Germline V lookup: CDR1 SEHNR, CDR2 FQNEAQ (reference sequence). Trimming took 5 bases from V and 4 from J; bases not matched to a gene: 10. This CDR3 is built from 15 residues. The CDR3 is CASSRGTEDPYGYTF. The CDR3 DNA follows: TGTGCCAGCAGCAGAGGGACAGAAGACCCCTATGGCTACACCTTC.

This chain uses TRBV6-5 with TRBJ2-7, with TRBD2 matching 13 bases. CDR3 length: 13 amino acids. CDR1 is MNHEY, CDR2 SVGAGI, per germline. CDR3 nucleotides: TGTACCTCCGGACTAGCGGGAGTCCCCGAGCAGTACTTC. This gives the protein CTSGLAGVPEQYF.

V gene TRBV4-3 combines with J gene TRBJ1-1; tentatively, D is TRBD1 (5 bases). This CDR3 spans 15 amino acids. Trimming took 4 bases from V and 5 from J, leaving 17 bases between them. Germline values: CDR1 LGHNA, CDR2 YSLEER. As DNA, the CDR3 is TGCGCCAGCAGCCGTCGAGTGTTTCAGGGAACTGAAGCTTTCTTT. It yields the protein CASSRRVFQGTEAFF.

J is TRBJ1-1 and V is TRBV18; possibly TRBD1 for D (5 bases). V lost 5 bases, J lost 0 bases, and 13 bases lay in between. Per germline, CDR1 KGHSH and CDR2 LQKENI. The CDR3 totals 15 residues. The DNA of the CDR3 is TGTGCCAGCTCAGACGGGGGGTTAATGAACACTGAAGCTTTCTTT. Its translation is CASSDGGLMNTEAFF.

The rearrangement links TRBV3-1 (or the pseudogene TRBV3-2) to TRBJ2-2, with D possibly being TRBD1 (5 bases). This CDR3 region has 15 residues. The V gene lost 5 bases and the J gene lost 5 bases, with 15 bases spanning the gap. CDR1 is LGHDT, CDR2 YNNKEL, per germline (reference sequence). The CDR3 sequence is CASSKPNPGTGELFF. CDR3 sequence (DNA): TGTGCCAGCAGCAAACCCAACCCAGGGACCGGGGAGCTGTTTTTT.

The chain joins TRBV6-5 to TRBJ1-2; no firm D call. This CDR3 spans 10 amino acids. Trimming left V 11 bases short and J 2 bases short, with 6 bases between. CDR1 is MNHEY, CDR2 SVGAGI, per germline. The CDR3 loop reads CAAQNYGYTF. The CDR3 nucleotides are TGTGCCGCCCAGAACTATGGCTACACCTTC.

The chain carries TRBV11-1 and TRBJ1-1; D unresolved. The ends were cut back, 1 base at V and 4 bases at J, with 4 bases in the middle. The CDR3 is 12 residues long. Germline CDR1 reads SGHAT; CDR2 reads FQDESV (reference sequence). The CDR3 region has the DNA TGTGCCAGCAGCTTAGGTCTCACTGAAGCTTTCTTT. It encodes CASSLGLTEAFF.

This rearrangement joins TRBV4-2 to TRBJ1-4; D perhaps matches TRBD1 (5 bases). Trimming took 4 bases from V and 8 from J, leaving 14 bases between them. There are 14 residues in the CDR3. Germline CDR1 and CDR2: LGHNA and YNFKEQ. CDR3 protein: CASSPAGEEEKLFF. Written as DNA, the CDR3 is TGTGCCAGCAGCCCAGCGGGGGAGGAGGAAAAACTGTTTTTT.

CDR3 residues: CASSNFYFRGSLNSQHF. Written as DNA, the CDR3 is TGTGCCAGTAGTAATTTTTATTTTAGGGGGAGCCTGAACTCCCAGCATTTT. This sequence joins TRBV19 and TRBJ1-5; D might be TRBD1 (6 bases). In germline, CDR1 is LNHDA, CDR2 SQIVND (reference sequence). This CDR3 has 17 amino acids. The V and J ends lost 4 bases and 11 bases respectively, with 27 bases between them.

This clone was counted once. CDR3 loop: CASSNLDRGTGELFF. The CDR3 DNA is TGCGCCAGCAGCAACCTGGACAGGGGCACCGGGGAGCTGTTTTTT. V and J are TRBV5-1 and TRBJ2-2, with 9 bases lining up with TRBD1. The trim removed 4 bases at V and 4 bases at J, leaving 5 bases unmatched. The CDR3 is 15 residues long. CDR1 SGHRS and CDR2 YFSETQ come from the germline V gene.

The chain has TRBV4-2 and TRBJ2-7; tentatively, D is TRBD2 (6 bases). Germline CDR1 and CDR2: LGHNA and YNFKEQ. The CDR3 contains 14 residues. V dropped 4 bases and J dropped 5 bases, with 15 bases sitting between them. The DNA of the CDR3 is TGTGCCAGCAGCCCGGGGGACGGCGGCCACGAGCAGTACTTC. Protein product: CASSPGDGGHEQYF.

V usage is TRBV27 and J usage is TRBJ1-6; 8 bases are shared with TRBD1. The germline V gene encodes CDR1 MNHEY and CDR2 SMNVEV (reference sequence). V lost 6 bases to trimming and J lost 4 bases; unmatched junction nucleotides: 2. This CDR3 spans 14 amino acids. The CDR3 bases are TGTGCCAGCAGACGGGACAGGTATAATTCACCCCTCCACTTT. It encodes CASRRDRYNSPLHF.

V is TRBV7-2 and J is TRBJ2-3; 13 nucleotides agree with TRBD2. V shed 6 bases and J 4 bases; nucleotides not matched to a gene: 10. The CDR3 spans 17 residues. The germline CDR1 and CDR2 sequences are SGHTA and FQGNSA. The CDR3 sequence: CASSSGLAGEWADTQYF. The CDR3 DNA reads TGTGCCAGCAGTTCTGGACTAGCGGGAGAATGGGCAGATACGCAGTATTTT.

The gene calls are TRBV28 and TRBJ1-5, with D perhaps matching TRBD1 (6 bases). The CDR3 spans 15 residues. V was pared by 6 bases and J by 2 bases, with 14 bases between. Germline V gene sequence: CDR1 MDHEN, CDR2 SYDVKM. For the CDR3, the DNA is TGTGCCAGCAGGGTAGGGGGAATAGGCAATCAGCCCCAGCATTTT. Translation gives CASRVGGIGNQPQHF.

This chain uses TRBV5-1 with TRBJ2-2, with 9 bases fitting TRBD1. Germline V gene data show CDR1 as SGHRS and CDR2 as YFSETQ. The CDR3 is 16 residues long. After removal of 1 base from V and 6 bases from J, the junction contained 7 bases not matched to a gene. CDR3 amino acids: CASSLWDRDSAGELFF. The CDR3 bases are TGCGCCAGCAGCTTGTGGGACAGGGATTCGGCCGGGGAGCTGTTTTTT.

This clone was counted many times. The genes are TRBV7-6 and TRBJ2-5, with D perhaps TRBD2 (5 bases). The germline CDR1 and CDR2 sequences are SGHVS and FNYEAQ. There are 15 residues in the CDR3. Trimming left V 5 bases short and J 5 bases short, with 18 bases between. Here the CDR3 reads CASSPNGEPTETQYF. DNA of the CDR3: TGTGCCAGCAGCCCCAACGGGGAGCCAACCGAGACCCAGTACTTC.

This clone was observed a single time. Here the CDR3 DNA reads TGTGCCAGCAGCCAAGAGGCGGGGGAGGTAGATACGCAGTATTTT. Protein sequence: CASSQEAGEVDTQYF. V and J are TRBV4-2 and TRBJ2-3; 7 positions agree with TRBD2. V was clipped by 0 bases and J by 5 bases; unmatched bases: 5. Germline V CDR1 and CDR2: LGHNA, YNFKEQ. This CDR3 is built from 15 residues.

This rearrangement joins TRBV4-2 to TRBJ1-1; D is unclear. CDR3 length: 16 amino acids. The germline V and J ends were trimmed by 2 bases and 2 bases, with 15 bases remaining between them. Germline lookup yields CDR1 LGHNA and CDR2 YNFKEQ. The CDR3 sequence: CASSQPSGDPNTEAFF. In DNA form, the CDR3 reads TGTGCCAGCAGCCAACCAAGCGGGGATCCTAACACTGAAGCTTTCTTT.

The J gene is TRBJ1-4, the V gene TRBV5-6, with 7 nucleotides matching TRBD1. V dropped 4 bases and J dropped 5; count of bases not matched to a gene: 5. Germline V lookup: CDR1 SGHDT, CDR2 YYEEEE. CDR3 length equals 14 residues. Written as DNA, the CDR3 is TGTGCCAGCAGCGACCGGGACAGAAATGAAAAACTGTTTTTT. It yields the protein CASSDRDRNEKLFF.

V gene TRBV6-6 combines with J gene TRBJ2-7; tentative D call: TRBD2 (5 bases). The CDR3 has 16 amino acids. Germline V gives CDR1 MNHNY, CDR2 SVGAGI (reference sequence). Trimming left V 0 bases short and J 1 base short, with 13 bases between. CDR3 in amino acids: CASSYSSSMVSYEQYF. DNA of the CDR3: TGTGCCAGCAGTTACTCGTCTAGCATGGTTTCCTACGAGCAGTACTTC.

The rearrangement links TRBV10-3 to TRBJ2-7; 10 bases fit TRBD1. This CDR3 has 14 residues. From germline, CDR1 is ENHRY and CDR2 SYGVKD. V was pared by 6 bases and J by 7 bases, with 9 bases of the junction left unmatched. CDR3 DNA sequence: TGTGCCATCAGGGGGACAGGGGAAAGAAGAGAGCAGTACTTC. Translating gives CAIRGTGERREQYF.

V usage is TRBV4-1 and J usage is TRBJ2-1; TRBD1 is a possible D gene (7 bases). The CDR3 runs to 16 residues. The V and J ends lost 3 bases and 7 bases respectively, with 19 bases between them. Per germline, CDR1 MGHRA and CDR2 YSYEKL. CDR3 region: CASSQGQGGAWNEQFF. CDR3 nucleotides: TGCGCCAGCAGCCAGGGGCAGGGGGGCGCGTGGAATGAGCAGTTCTTC.

V gene TRBV5-1 combines with J gene TRBJ1-6, with 7 nucleotides matching TRBD1. In germline, CDR1 is SGHRS, CDR2 YFSETQ. This CDR3 has 16 residues. J gave up 9 bases and V 4 bases, and 13 bases lay outside the gene matches. CDR3 amino acids: CASSPRDRELGSPLHF. CDR3 sequence (DNA): TGCGCCAGCAGCCCTCGTGACAGGGAATTAGGTTCACCCCTCCACTTT.